The entry below gives a single T cell receptor beta chain sequence along with its context. Participants had their cohort set by participant-reported clinical history. For recovered donors of Cohort 3, there were two negative PCRs, clearance, or symptom resolution. V dropped 4 bases and J dropped 2; count of bases not matched to a gene: 7. Per germline, CDR1 SGHDT and CDR2 YYEEEE. There are 16 residues in the CDR3. Per the original data handling: Scientists estimated how many nucleated cells there were by amplifying reference gene primers. Repertoires were generated with immunoSEQ multiplex PCR, while TCRdb's copy carries only in-frame clones and drops some. For V, J and clone size, that table is used; D and trimming come from the DNA. Of a few hundred thousand clones in the sample, less than 95% were seen once. The data derive from a study of blood T cell repertoires in COVID-19.

The chain links TRBV5-6 to TRBJ2-2; 8 bases are shared with TRBD1. The material sequenced was PBMCs or T cells enriched from blood (not recorded which). This receptor was taken from a man aged 18 to 30 who had recovered from COVID-19. The CDR3 DNA reads TGTGCCAGCAGCCTGGGGCAGGGGGCTAACACCGGGGAGCTGTTTTTT. Translating it yields CASSLGQGANTGELFF.